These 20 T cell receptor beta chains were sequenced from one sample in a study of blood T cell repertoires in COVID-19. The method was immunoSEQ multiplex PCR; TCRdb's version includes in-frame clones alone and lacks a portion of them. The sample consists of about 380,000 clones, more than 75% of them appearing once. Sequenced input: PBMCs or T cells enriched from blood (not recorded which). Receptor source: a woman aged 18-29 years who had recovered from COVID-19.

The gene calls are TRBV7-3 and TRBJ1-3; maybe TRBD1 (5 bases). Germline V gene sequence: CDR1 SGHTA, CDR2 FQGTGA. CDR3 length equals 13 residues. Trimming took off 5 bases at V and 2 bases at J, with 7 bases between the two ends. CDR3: CASSPGTGNTIYF. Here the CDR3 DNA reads TGTGCCAGCAGCCCAGGGACTGGAAACACCATATATTTT.

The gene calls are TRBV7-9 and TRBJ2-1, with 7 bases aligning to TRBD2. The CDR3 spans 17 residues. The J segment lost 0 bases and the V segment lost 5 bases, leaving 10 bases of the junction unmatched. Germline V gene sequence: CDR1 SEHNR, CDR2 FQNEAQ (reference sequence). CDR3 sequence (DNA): TGTGCCAGCAGCCCTCGGAAAGCGGGGAGCTCCTACAATGAGCAGTTCTTC. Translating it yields CASSPRKAGSSYNEQFF.

This CDR3 is CASSRGGNTGELFF. The CDR3 DNA follows: TGTGCCAGCAGCCGGGGGGGGAACACCGGGGAGCTGTTTTTT. The chain combines TRBV21-1 with TRBJ2-2; the table's D call TRBD2 went unverified against the DNA. TRBV21-1 has pseudogene status. CDR3 length equals 14 residues.

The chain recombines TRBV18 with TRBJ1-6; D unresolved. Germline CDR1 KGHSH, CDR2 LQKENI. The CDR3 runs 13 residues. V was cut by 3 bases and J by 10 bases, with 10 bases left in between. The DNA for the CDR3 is TGTGCCAGCTCACCCTCAGTTAACTCACCCCTCCACTTT. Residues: CASSPSVNSPLHF.

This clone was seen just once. The CDR3 spells CASSLFADNYEQYF. CDR3 nucleotides: TGTGCCAGCAGCTTATTCGCGGACAACTACGAGCAGTACTTC. V and J are TRBV11-2 and TRBJ2-7, with D possibly matching TRBD1 (5 bases). CDR1 is SGHAT and CDR2 is FQNNGV in the germline V gene. V was pared by 2 bases and J by 3 bases, with 11 bases between. The CDR3 is made up of 14 amino acids.

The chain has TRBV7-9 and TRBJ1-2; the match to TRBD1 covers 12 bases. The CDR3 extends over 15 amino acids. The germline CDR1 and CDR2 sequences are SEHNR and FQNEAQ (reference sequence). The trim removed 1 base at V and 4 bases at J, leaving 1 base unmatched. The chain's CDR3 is CASSLGDRGLYGYTF. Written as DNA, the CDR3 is TGTGCCAGCAGCTTAGGGGACAGGGGGCTCTATGGCTACACCTTC.

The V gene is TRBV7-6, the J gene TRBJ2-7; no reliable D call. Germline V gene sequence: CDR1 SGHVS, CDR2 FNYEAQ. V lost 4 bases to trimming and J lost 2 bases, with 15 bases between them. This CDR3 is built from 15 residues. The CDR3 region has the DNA TGTGCCAGCAGCTACCACCAACTTCCTACCTACGAGCAGTACTTC. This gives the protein CASSYHQLPTYEQYF.

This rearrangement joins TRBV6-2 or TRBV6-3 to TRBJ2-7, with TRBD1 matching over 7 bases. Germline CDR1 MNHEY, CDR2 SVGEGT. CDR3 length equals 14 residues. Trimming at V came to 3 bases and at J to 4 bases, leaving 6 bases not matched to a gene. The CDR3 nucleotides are TGTGCCAGCAGTTATCAGGGGGAACGTTACGAGCAGTACTTC. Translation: CASSYQGERYEQYF.

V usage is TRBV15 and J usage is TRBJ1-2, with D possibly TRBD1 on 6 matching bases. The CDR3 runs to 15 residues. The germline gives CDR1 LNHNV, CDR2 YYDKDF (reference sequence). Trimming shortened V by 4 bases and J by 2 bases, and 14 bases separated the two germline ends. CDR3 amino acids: CATSTGQTSNYGYTF. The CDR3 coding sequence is TGTGCCACCAGCACCGGACAGACATCCAACTATGGCTACACCTTC.

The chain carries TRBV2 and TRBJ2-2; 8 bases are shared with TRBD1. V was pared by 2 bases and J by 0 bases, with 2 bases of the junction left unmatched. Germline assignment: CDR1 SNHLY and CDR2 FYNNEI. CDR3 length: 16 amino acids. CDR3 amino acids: CASSEPGGTNTGELFF. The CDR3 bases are TGTGCCAGCAGTGAACCAGGGGGCACGAACACCGGGGAGCTGTTTTTT.

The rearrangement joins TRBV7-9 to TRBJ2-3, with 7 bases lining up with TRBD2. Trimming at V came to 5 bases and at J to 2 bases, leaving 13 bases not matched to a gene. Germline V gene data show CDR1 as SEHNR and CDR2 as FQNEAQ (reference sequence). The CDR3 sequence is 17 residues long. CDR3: CASSAWERTRNTDTQYF. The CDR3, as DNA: TGTGCCAGCAGCGCCTGGGAGCGGACTAGAAACACAGATACGCAGTATTTT. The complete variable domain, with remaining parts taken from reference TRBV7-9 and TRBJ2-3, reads DTGVSQNPRHKITKRGQNVTFRCDPISEHNRLYWYRQTLGQGPEFLTYFQNEAQLEKSRLLSDRFSAERPKGSFSTLEIQRTEQGDSAMYLCASSAWERTRNTDTQYFGPGTRLTVL.

CDR3 sequence: CASSTGAEAFF. The CDR3 DNA is TGTGCCAGTAGTACCGGGGCTGAAGCTTTCTTT. This chain connects TRBV19 to TRBJ1-1; D is unresolved. The CDR3 has 11 residues. In germline, CDR1 is LNHDA, CDR2 SQIVND (reference sequence). Trimming left V 4 bases short and J 6 bases short, with 6 bases between.

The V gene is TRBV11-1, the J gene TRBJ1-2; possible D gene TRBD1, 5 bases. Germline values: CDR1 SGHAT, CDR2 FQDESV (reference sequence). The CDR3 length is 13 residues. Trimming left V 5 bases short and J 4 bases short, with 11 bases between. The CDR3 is CASSDRSSYGYTF. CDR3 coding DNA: TGTGCCAGCAGCGACAGATCTTCCTATGGCTACACCTTC.

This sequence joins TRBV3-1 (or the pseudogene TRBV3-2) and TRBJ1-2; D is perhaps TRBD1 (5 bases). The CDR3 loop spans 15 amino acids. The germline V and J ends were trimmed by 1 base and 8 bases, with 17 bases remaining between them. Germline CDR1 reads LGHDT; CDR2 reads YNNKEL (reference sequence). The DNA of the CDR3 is TGTGCCAGCAGCCAAGGTTTAAGGGGAACTGGGGGCTACACCTTC. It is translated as CASSQGLRGTGGYTF.

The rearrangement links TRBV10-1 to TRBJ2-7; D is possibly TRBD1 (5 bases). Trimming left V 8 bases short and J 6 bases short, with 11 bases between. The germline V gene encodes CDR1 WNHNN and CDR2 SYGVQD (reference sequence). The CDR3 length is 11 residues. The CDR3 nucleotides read TGCGCCAGCGGGGAAAGGGGCGAGCAGTACTTC. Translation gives CASGERGEQYF.

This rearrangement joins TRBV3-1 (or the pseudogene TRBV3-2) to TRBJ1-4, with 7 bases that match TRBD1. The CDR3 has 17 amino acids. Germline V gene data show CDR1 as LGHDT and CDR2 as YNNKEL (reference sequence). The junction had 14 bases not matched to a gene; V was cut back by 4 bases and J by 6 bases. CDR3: CASSPSTRGRGDEKLFF. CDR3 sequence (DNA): TGTGCCAGCAGCCCCTCAACCCGCGGCAGGGGGGATGAAAAACTGTTTTTT.

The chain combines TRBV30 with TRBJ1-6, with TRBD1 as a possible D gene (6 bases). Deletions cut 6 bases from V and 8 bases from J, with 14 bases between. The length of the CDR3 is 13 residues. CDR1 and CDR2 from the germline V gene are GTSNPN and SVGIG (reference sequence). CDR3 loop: CACQQGLDSPLHF. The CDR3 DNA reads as TGTGCCTGCCAACAGGGTTTGGATTCACCCCTCCACTTT. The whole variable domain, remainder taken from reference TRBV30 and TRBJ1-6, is SQTIHQWPATLVQPVGSPLSLECTVEGTSNPNLYWYRQAAGRGLQLLFYSVGIGQISSEVPQNLSASRPQDRQFILSSKKLLLSDSGFYLCACQQGLDSPLHFGNGTRLTVT.

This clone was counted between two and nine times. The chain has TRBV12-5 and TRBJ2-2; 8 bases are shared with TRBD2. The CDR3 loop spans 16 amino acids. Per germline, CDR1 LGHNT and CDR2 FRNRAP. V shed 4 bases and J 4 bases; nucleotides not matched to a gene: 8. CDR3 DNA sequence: TGTGCTAGTGGTTGGCCTCGGGGGGGTGGCACCGGGGAGCTGTTTTTT. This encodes CASGWPRGGGTGELFF.

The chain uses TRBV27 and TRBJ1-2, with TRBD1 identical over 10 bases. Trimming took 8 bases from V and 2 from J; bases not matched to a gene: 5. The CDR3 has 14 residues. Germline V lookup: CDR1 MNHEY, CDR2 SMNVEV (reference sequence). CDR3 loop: CASGDRGLNYGYTF. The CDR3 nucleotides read TGTGCCAGCGGGGACAGGGGTCTCAACTATGGCTACACCTTC.

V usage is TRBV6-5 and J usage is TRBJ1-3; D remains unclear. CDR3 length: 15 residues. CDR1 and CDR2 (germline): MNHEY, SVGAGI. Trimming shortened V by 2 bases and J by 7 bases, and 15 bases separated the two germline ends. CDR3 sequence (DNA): TGTGCCAGCAGTTACACCCTTTCCGGAGGGAACACCATATATTTT. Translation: CASSYTLSGGNTIYF.